The rows below give T cell receptor beta chains drawn from one sample of a study of Graves' ophthalmopathy and Graves' hyperthyroidism. TCRdb passed the multiplex PCR reads through MiXCR, listing each CDR3 protein once. The sample records 900,000 to 1,200,000 distinct CDR3 sequences, 35% to 40% being singletons. Sample: peripheral blood or thyroid tissue (not recorded which). The source is an adult man with Graves' hyperthyroidism. CDR3s include the opening cysteine and the closing phenylalanine or tryptophan. The D gene is left open where the match is weak. Rows may omit the clone size; those that give it use once, few, many or a size class.

d_call,v_call,j_call,clone_size,cdr3_aa,cdr3_nt
-,TRBV20-1,TRBJ2-5,many,CSAGVQGETQYF,TGCAGTGCAGGGGTCCAGGGTGAGACCCAGTACTTC
TRBD1,TRBV12-3/TRBV12-4,TRBJ2-2,-,CASSRAGGIPGELFF,TGTGCCAGCAGTAGGGCAGGGGGCATTCCCGGGGAGCTGTTTTTT
TRBD1,TRBV7-2,TRBJ1-2,few,CASSHRSGTGKHGYTF,TGCGCCAGCAGCCACCGGTCCGGGACAGGGAAACATGGCTACACCTTC
-,TRBV19,TRBJ1-5,-,CASRNQQGEGQPQHF,TGTGCCAGTAGAAATCAACAGGGAGAGGGGCAGCCCCAGCATTTT
-,TRBV10-3,TRBJ2-7,-,CAISPDSTQQYF,TGTGCCATCAGTCCTGACAGTACGCAGCAGTACTTC
TRBD2,TRBV7-6,TRBJ2-2,many,CASSPYGLATAGELFF,TGTGCCAGCAGCCCCTACGGACTAGCGACGGCCGGGGAGCTGTTTTTT
-,TRBV29-1,TRBJ1-2,-,CSVDGQSGGYTF,TGCAGCGTTGACGGGCAAAGCGGTGGCTACACCTTC
-,TRBV11-2,TRBJ2-7,many,CASALGEQYF,TGTGCCAGCGCTTTGGGGGAGCAGTACTTC
-,TRBV29-1,TRBJ1-3,many,CSVARGRNTIYF,TGCAGCGTTGCGAGGGGGAGAAACACCATATATTTT
TRBD1,TRBV4-1,TRBJ1-1,few,CASSQSGTGFTEAFF,TGCGCCAGCAGCCAATCCGGGACAGGGTTTACTGAAGCTTTCTTT
-,TRBV10-3,TRBJ2-5,many,CAISRDTQETQYF,TGTGCCATCAGTAGGGACACTCAAGAGACCCAGTACTTC
-,TRBV12-3/TRBV12-4,TRBJ1-1,-,CASTPKGSTEAFF,TGTGCCAGCACCCCCAAGGGAAGTACTGAAGCTTTCTTT
-,TRBV10-3,TRBJ2-7,-,CASSSAGTETYKQYF,TGTGCCAGCAGTTCTGCCGGGACCGAGACCTACAAGCAGTACTTC
-,TRBV11-2,TRBJ2-7,many,CASSRLVYEQYF,TGTGCCAGCAGCCGACTAGTCTACGAGCAGTACTTC
-,TRBV7-8,TRBJ2-7,-,CASRSGGMREQYF,TGTGCCAGCAGGTCTGGGGGGATGAGGGAGCAGTACTTC
TRBD1,TRBV6-1,TRBJ1-2,-,CASSEGGQGEFDYGYTF,TGTGCCAGCAGTGAAGGGGGACAGGGGGAGTTCGACTATGGCTACACCTTC
-,TRBV12-3/TRBV12-4,TRBJ1-2,many,CASSYIAQYYGYTF,TGTGCCAGCAGTTACATTGCACAGTACTATGGCTACACCTTC
TRBD2,TRBV20-1,TRBJ2-7,many,CSARSGTTTYEQYF,TGCAGTGCCCGTAGCGGGACAACGACCTACGAGCAGTACTTC
TRBD1,TRBV20-1,TRBJ1-3,many,CSARGQSGNTIYF,TGCAGTGCTCGGGGACAGTCCGGAAACACCATATATTTT
TRBD1,TRBV10-3,TRBJ2-5,many,CAISEPLQGIGTQYF,TGTGCCATCAGTGAGCCCCTACAGGGGATAGGGACCCAGTACTTC
TRBD1,TRBV5-1,TRBJ1-2,-,CASSPGQFTNYGYTF,TGCGCCAGCAGCCCGGGACAGTTTACTAACTATGGCTACACCTTC
-,TRBV19,TRBJ2-7,many,CASNAGSGPYEQYF,TGTGCCAGTAACGCAGGGTCAGGACCCTACGAGCAGTACTTC
-,TRBV5-1,TRBJ1-4,-,CASSVGKSNEKLFF,TGTGCCAGCAGCGTCGGGAAATCTAATGAAAAACTGTTTTTT
TRBD1,TRBV2,TRBJ1-1,many,CASSGAGGYTPEAFF,TGTGCCAGCAGTGGAGCAGGGGGATACACTCCTGAAGCTTTCTTT
TRBD2,TRBV7-9,TRBJ2-7,many,CASSFRAARGGIYEQYF,TGTGCCAGCAGCTTTAGGGCCGCGCGGGGGGGGATCTACGAGCAGTACTTC
-,TRBV7-2,TRBJ2-1,few,CASSLVPANEQFF,TGTGCCAGCAGCTTAGTCCCCGCCAATGAGCAGTTCTTC
TRBD1,TRBV10-1,TRBJ1-5,few,CASSAPGQSNQPQHF,TGCGCCAGCAGTGCACCGGGACAGAGCAATCAGCCCCAGCATTTT
TRBD1,TRBV12-3/TRBV12-4,TRBJ2-5,many,CASTWDRKETQYF,TGTGCCAGCACCTGGGACAGAAAAGAGACCCAGTACTTC
-,TRBV6-2/TRBV6-3,TRBJ1-1,few,CASSYWTAATEAFF,TGTGCCAGCAGTTATTGGACAGCGGCGACTGAAGCTTTCTTT
-,TRBV25-1,TRBJ2-5,-,CASSDAGRRETQYF,TGTGCCAGCAGTGACGCGGGGAGGCGGGAGACCCAGTACTTC
-,TRBV30,TRBJ2-7,few,CAWNRRWDDEQYF,TGTGCCTGGAATAGGAGGTGGGATGACGAGCAGTACTTC
-,TRBV29-1,TRBJ2-7,-,CSVVKGNTGEQYF,TGCAGCGTTGTGAAAGGAAACACCGGGGAGCAGTACTTC
TRBD1,TRBV12-3/TRBV12-4,TRBJ2-7,many,CASRGTGKSYEQYF,TGTGCCAGCAGGGGGACAGGGAAGTCCTACGAGCAGTACTTC
-,TRBV24-1,TRBJ2-5,-,CATRKARETQYF,TGTGCCACCCGGAAGGCCCGGGAGACCCAGTACTTC
-,TRBV2,TRBJ2-5,many,CASSYSGAQYF,TGTGCCAGCAGTTATTCGGGGGCCCAGTACTTC
-,TRBV15,TRBJ1-5,-,CATSRGGQF,TGTGCCACCAGCAGGGGAGGGCAGTTT
TRBD1,TRBV5-1,TRBJ1-1,-,CASSPPGTDGTEAFF,TGCGCCAGCAGCCCACCGGGGACAGATGGCACTGAAGCTTTCTTT
TRBD2,TRBV19,TRBJ2-7,-,CASNSGGASEQYF,TGTGCCAGTAATAGCGGGGGGGCCTCCGAGCAGTACTTC
-,TRBV24-1,TRBJ2-7,-,CATSDPRLASYEQYF,TGTGCCACCAGTGACCCGCGACTTGCCTCCTACGAGCAGTACTTC
TRBD1,TRBV10-1,TRBJ2-2,once,CASSQGASAWELFF,TGCGCCAGCTCTCAGGGGGCATCGGCTTGGGAGCTGTTTTTT
TRBD2,TRBV7-7,TRBJ2-7,-,CASSLAPGGAGNEQYF,TGTGCCAGCAGCTTAGCGCCGGGAGGGGCGGGGAACGAGCAGTACTTC
TRBD2,TRBV12-3/TRBV12-4,TRBJ2-7,-,CASSLGIAGSYEQYF,TGTGCCAGCAGTTTAGGGATAGCGGGATCATACGAGCAGTACTTC
TRBD1,TRBV19,TRBJ2-2,-,CASSTRDSSGGELFF,TGTGCCAGTAGTACCCGGGACAGCTCCGGCGGGGAGCTGTTTTTT
-,TRBV29-1,TRBJ2-7,many,CSARDPSYEQYF,TGCAGCGCCCGGGACCCCTCCTACGAGCAGTACTTC
-,TRBV20-1,TRBJ1-1,many,CSARGGPGGFF,TGCAGTGCGCGGGGCGGCCCGGGAGGTTTCTTT
TRBD1,TRBV2,TRBJ2-2,many,CARTGGTGELFF,TGTGCCAGGACAGGGGGCACCGGGGAGCTGTTTTTT
TRBD2,TRBV10-3,TRBJ2-2,-,CASNPSGRAGTGELFF,TGTGCCAGCAACCCTAGCGGGAGGGCCGGGACCGGGGAGCTGTTTTTT
TRBD2,TRBV4-3,TRBJ2-5,many,CASSQDREGGLLGETQYF,TGCGCCAGCAGCCAAGATCGGGAGGGGGGCCTCTTGGGAGAGACCCAGTACTTC